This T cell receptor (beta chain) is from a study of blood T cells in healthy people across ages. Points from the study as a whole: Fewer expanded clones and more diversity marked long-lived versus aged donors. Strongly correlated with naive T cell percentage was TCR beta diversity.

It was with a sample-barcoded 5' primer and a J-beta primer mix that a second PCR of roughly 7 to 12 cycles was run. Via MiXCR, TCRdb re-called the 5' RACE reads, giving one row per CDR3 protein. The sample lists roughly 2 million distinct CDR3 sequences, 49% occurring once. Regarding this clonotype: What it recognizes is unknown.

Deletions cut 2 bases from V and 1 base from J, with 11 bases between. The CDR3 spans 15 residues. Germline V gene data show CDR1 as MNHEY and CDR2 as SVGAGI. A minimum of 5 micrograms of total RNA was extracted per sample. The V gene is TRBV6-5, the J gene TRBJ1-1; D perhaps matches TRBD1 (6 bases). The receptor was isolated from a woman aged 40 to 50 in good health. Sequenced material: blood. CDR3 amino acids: CASSYRGQSNTEAFF. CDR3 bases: TGTGCCAGCAGTTACCGAGGACAGTCGAACACTGAAGCTTTCTTT.